The source of this T cell receptor (beta chain) is a study of blood T cell repertoires in COVID-19. Overall study: The United States, Italy and Spain provided the acute and convalescent COVID-19 samples.

From germline, CDR1 is MDHEN and CDR2 SYDVKM. The CDR3 loop spans 17 amino acids. Unmatched junction bases numbered 10, after V lost 1 base and J lost 6 bases. In assigning cohorts, the study relied on participant-reported clinical history. As handled by the study authors: Counts of nucleated cells, estimated from reference gene primer amplification, were obtained. Measured with immunoSEQ multiplex PCR; TCRdb has only the in-frame clones, and not every one. V, J and clone size are those of that table, while D and trimming were read from the DNA. The sample has 270,000 or so clones, roughly 88% seen once; the top ten hold approximately 1.2%.

This clonotype was sampled from a woman in her thirties or forties with acute COVID-19. Specimen: PBMCs or T cells enriched from blood (not recorded which). V and J are TRBV28 and TRBJ1-2; 11 nucleotides line up with TRBD1. As DNA, the CDR3 is TGTGCCAGCAGTTTATACGCCGGGACAGGGGGTTCGCATGGCTACACCTTC. This codes for CASSLYAGTGGSHGYTF.